This record covers a single T cell receptor (beta chain). The antigen is not known. It was with a sample-barcoded 5' primer and a J-beta primer mix that a second PCR of roughly 7 to 12 cycles was run. TCRdb redid the calling of the 5' RACE reads with MiXCR, one entry per CDR3 protein. The sample includes 270,000 or so distinct CDR3 sequences, about 25% seen only once; the top ten take about 30%. The data were taken from a study of blood T cells in healthy people across ages. Across the whole study: Per two T cells, template switching captured roughly one barcoded beta molecule.

General study points: PBMCs left unsorted prevented a conclusive naive versus antigen-experienced comparison. Naive CD4+ cell counts and diversity both ran higher in long-lived than in aged donors. Significant beta diversity loss was already apparent by age around 36, declining roughly linearly.

CDR1 and CDR2 (germline): SGHTA, FQGNSA. Losses at the gene ends were 5 bases for V and 0 bases for J; bases not matched to a gene: 14. The CDR3 runs 18 residues. The specimen was blood. This chain uses TRBV7-2 with TRBJ2-5, with 8 positions matching TRBD2. The source is a woman in her 70s in good health. The CDR3 coding sequence is TGTGCCAGCAGCCTATCCCTAGCAGCTAGCGGGTACCAAGAGACCCAGTACTTC. Protein sequence: CASSLSLAASGYQETQYF.